One T cell receptor beta chain is described in this entry. This sample stems from a study of cytomegalovirus exposure and HLA in healthy donors. Germline V lookup: CDR1 SGHTA, CDR2 FQGNSA. The CDR3 is 14 residues long. Between the trimmed V and J ends, which lost 3 bases and 2 bases, there was a span of 10 bases. PCR primers comprised 60 Vbeta and 13 Jbeta primers. Assay: immunoSEQ multiplex PCR; the TCRdb copy retains only in-frame clones and omits some. The specimen's table records approximately 140,000 clones. This clonotype originated in a woman aged 50 to 60 in good health and CMV-seronegative. The V and J genes are TRBV7-2 and TRBJ2-5; no clear D. Sequenced material: PBMCs. CDR3 sequence (DNA): TGTGCCAGCAGCTTCCGACAAACGCAAGAGACCCAGTACTTC. It is translated as CASSFRQTQETQYF.